The 5 T cell receptor beta chains listed next were all sequenced from one sample in a study of T cell responses to AZD1222 COVID-19 vaccine. This table comes from immunoSEQ multiplex PCR, and its TCRdb copy is limited to in-frame clones, with some not included. The sample shows 150,000 to 180,000 clones, around 89% of them seen only once. Specimen: peripheral blood, collected on day 0 of AZD1222 vaccination. The receptors come from an adult in good health.

This sequence joins TRBV9 and TRBJ1-5; possibly TRBD1 for D (6 bases). V lost 4 bases and J 1 base, leaving 12 bases between the germline ends. Germline CDR1 SGDLS, CDR2 YYNGEE. The CDR3 loop spans 15 amino acids. For the CDR3, the DNA is TGTGCCAGCAGCCGGTCGGGGGCAAGCAATCAGCCCCAGCATTTT. Translated: CASSRSGASNQPQHF.

This clone appeared a single time. V usage is TRBV4-2 and J usage is TRBJ2-6; D not certain. This CDR3 contains 16 residues. Trimming left V 1 base short and J 4 bases short, with 11 bases between. The germline V gene has CDR1 LGHNA and CDR2 YNFKEQ. In DNA, the CDR3 is TGTGCCAGCAGCCAAGTGTGGGTGTCAGGGGCCAACGTCCTGACTTTC. The encoded protein is CASSQVWVSGANVLTF.

The chain couples TRBV7-2 to TRBJ2-5, with D possibly matching TRBD1 (6 bases). The germline V gene encodes CDR1 SGHTA and CDR2 FQGNSA. This CDR3 contains 15 residues. The germline V and J ends were trimmed by 7 bases and 5 bases, with 20 bases remaining between them. The CDR3 DNA sequence: TGTGCCAGCAATCCCACCTGGGGGCCGGGCGAGACCCAGTACTTC. Translated: CASNPTWGPGETQYF.

The chain combines TRBV4-1 with TRBJ1-6; D might be TRBD1 (5 bases). The V end lost 0 bases, the J end lost 7 bases, and 16 bases lay between the germline ends. The length of the CDR3 is 17 residues. Germline V gene sequence: CDR1 MGHRA, CDR2 YSYEKL. CDR3 DNA sequence: TGCGCCAGCAGCCAAGAAGCGAACGGGGGAGGCAATTCACCCCTCCACTTT. Its protein is CASSQEANGGGNSPLHF.

The rearrangement uses TRBV14 and TRBJ1-2; tentative D call: TRBD1 (6 bases). Germline CDR1 reads SGHDN; CDR2 reads FVKESK. V was shortened by 4 bases and J by 6 bases, with 12 bases between the two germline ends. The CDR3 runs to 13 residues. The CDR3: CASSRRGINGYTF. The CDR3 DNA is TGTGCCAGCAGCCGCAGGGGTATAAATGGCTACACCTTC.